This TCR beta chain comes out of a study of cytomegalovirus exposure and HLA in healthy donors. Study-level points and caveats: Prior analysis indicated that the majority of TCR beta V segments exhibited productivity approximately 87% or approximately 30% of the time. The HLA-A and HLA-B alleles of most subjects were reportedly predicted accurately from TCR beta sequences. An analysis was carried out later, and it reportedly showed fewer N-insertions in an Asian-associated ancestry cluster than the roughly 700-donor mean. A later analysis linked 15,000 to 20,000 TCR beta sequences to HLA alleles at 0.05 false discovery rate.

The study ran its PCR with 60 Vbeta and 13 Jbeta primers. TCRdb's table, derived via immunoSEQ multiplex PCR, lists solely in-frame clones and lacks some. There are 90,000 to 120,000 clones in the sample; over 65% occur only once, and about 15% lies in the top ten. Germline V gives CDR1 SGHDT, CDR2 YYEEEE. V lost 2 bases and J lost 5, with 10 bases in between. The CDR3 length is 13 residues. As to this clone: What it binds is unknown.

Sequencing input: PBMCs. The V gene is TRBV5-6, the J gene TRBJ1-1; D is possibly TRBD1 (6 bases). This clonotype was obtained from a woman aged 35 to 49 in good health and CMV-seropositive. In nucleotides, the CDR3 is TGTGCCAGCAGCTTAAGGGGGGGGACTGAAGCTTTCTTT. Its protein product is CASSLRGGTEAFF.